This is a list of T cell receptor beta chains from one sample in a study of CD8+CD57+ T cells in acquired aplastic anemia. MiXCR, run by TCRdb on the reads, gives a single entry per CDR3 protein. In the table there are about 160,000 distinct CDR3 sequences, 45% to 55% of which are singletons. The specimen sequenced was sorted CD4+, CD8+, or CD8+CD57+ T cells (not recorded which) from PBMCs. Receptors originate from a human donor with aplastic anemia. The CDR3 runs from the conserved cysteine through the conserved F or W. A D gene is named only where the DNA matches it firmly. A clone size is listed for some rows: how often the clone was seen (once, few, many), or a class if it is expanded.

v_call	d_call	j_call	clone_size	cdr3_nt	cdr3_aa
TRBV7-9	.	TRBJ1-2	.	TGTGCCAGCAGCTTAGCGGAGTATGGCTACACCTTC	CASSLAEYGYTF
TRBV2	.	TRBJ2-5	.	TGTGCCAGCAGTTCCTTGGGGGAGGAGACCCAGTACTTC	CASSSLGEETQYF
TRBV4-1	.	TRBJ2-1	many	TGCGCCAGCAGCCAAGAAGTGGGTACCCTCATTGGGGAGCAGTTCTTC	CASSQEVGTLIGEQFF
TRBV7-9	.	TRBJ2-2	many	TGTGCCAGCAGCTTAGCGGGGTCCGGGGAGCTGTTTTTT	CASSLAGSGELFF
TRBV20-1	.	TRBJ2-7	.	TGCAGTGCTAGAGCGGGCTTTGAATACGAGCAGTACTTC	CSARAGFEYEQYF
TRBV6-7	.	TRBJ1-5	many	TGTGCCAGCAGTCCCCCCCATGAGCTGCCCCAGCATTTT	CASSPPHELPQHF
TRBV2	.	TRBJ2-5	.	TGTGCCAGCAGTGACGGGGCGAAAGAGACCCAGTACTTC	CASSDGAKETQYF
TRBV29-1	.	TRBJ1-2	.	TGCAGCGTAAGAACAGGGTATGGCTACACCTTC	CSVRTGYGYTF
TRBV7-8	.	TRBJ1-5	.	TGTGCCAGCAGTGAAGGGGATCAGCCCCAGCATTTT	CASSEGDQPQHF
TRBV2	.	TRBJ1-6	.	TGTGCCAGCAGGCTTCGGAGCGCAGATAATTCACCCCTCCACTTT	CASRLRSADNSPLHF
TRBV6-1	TRBD1	TRBJ1-2	many	TGTGCCAGCAGCCAAGGACAGGGGGCTAACTATGGCTACACCTTC	CASSQGQGANYGYTF
TRBV19	.	TRBJ1-5	many	TGTGCCAGTAGTGACGAGGGCTTTAGCAATCAGCCCCAGCATTTT	CASSDEGFSNQPQHF
TRBV7-7	.	TRBJ1-1	many	TGTGCTAGCAGCTTAGAGGCGGGCACTGAAGCTTTCTTT	CASSLEAGTEAFF
TRBV20-1	TRBD1	TRBJ1-1	.	TGCAGTGCTAGACCGGACAGGGACACTGAAGCTTTCTTT	CSARPDRDTEAFF
TRBV19	.	TRBJ2-7	once	TGTGCCAGTAGTAAGGACAGTAAGAGCTCCTACGAGCAGTACTTC	CASSKDSKSSYEQYF
TRBV20-1	.	TRBJ2-6	.	TGCAGTGCTAGAGATCCCCAAGATGGGGCCAACGTCCTGACTTTC	CSARDPQDGANVLTF
TRBV5-1	.	TRBJ2-3	many	TGCGCCAGCAGCCTAATACCAGAGGCAGATACGCAGTATTTT	CASSLIPEADTQYF
TRBV27	.	TRBJ2-7	.	TGTGCCAGCAGTTTATCTGGACACGGATACGAGCAGTACTTC	CASSLSGHGYEQYF
TRBV9	.	TRBJ1-4	few	TGTGCCAGCAGCGTATCAGGAGAGCCCGCAACTAATGAAAAACTGTTTTTT	CASSVSGEPATNEKLFF
TRBV5-1	.	TRBJ1-2	many	TGCGCCAGCAGCTTGATACCCAGGGATGGCTACACCTTC	CASSLIPRDGYTF
TRBV7-8	.	TRBJ2-7	many	TGTGCCAGCAGCTTAGCTGGGTACTCCTACGAGCAGTACTTC	CASSLAGYSYEQYF
TRBV7-3	TRBD2	TRBJ2-1	many	TGTGCCAGCAGCTTCCTGACTAGCCGCTACAATGAGCAGTTCTTC	CASSFLTSRYNEQFF
TRBV7-2	.	TRBJ2-7	.	TGTGCCAGCAGCACAGACGGTCGGGGTGAGCAGTACTTC	CASSTDGRGEQYF
TRBV27	TRBD1	TRBJ2-7	.	TGTGCCAGCAGTCCGGACAGGACCCTCTACGAGCAGTACTTC	CASSPDRTLYEQYF
TRBV29-1	.	TRBJ2-5	many	TGCAGCGTTGAGTCCCTTCCGGGACGGAGGGGAGAGACCCAGTACTTC	CSVESLPGRRGETQYF
TRBV7-9	.	TRBJ2-7	.	TGTGCCAGCAGCTTGAGTATTCACGAGCAGTACTTC	CASSLSIHEQYF
TRBV20-1	.	TRBJ2-7	.	TGCAGTGCTACCGCTCCGACCTACGAGCAGTACTTC	CSATAPTYEQYF
TRBV9	.	TRBJ1-2	.	TGTGCCAGCAGCGATCGTGACGGCTACACCTTC	CASSDRDGYTF
TRBV2	.	TRBJ2-7	few	TGTGCCAGCAGTTTGCGGGACGGGGCCTACGAGCAGTACTTC	CASSLRDGAYEQYF
TRBV29-1	TRBD2	TRBJ2-1	.	TGCAGCGTTGAAGAGACTAGCGGGGGTTACAATGAGCAGTTCTTC	CSVEETSGGYNEQFF
TRBV6-1	.	TRBJ1-2	few	TGTGCCAGCAGTCTCCTCAGGGGTGGTGGCTATGGCTACACCTTC	CASSLLRGGGYGYTF
TRBV10-3	TRBD1	TRBJ1-1	.	TGTGCCATCAGAACAGGGGTCCTGGGGAACACTGAAGCTTTCTTT	CAIRTGVLGNTEAFF
TRBV5-8	TRBD1	TRBJ1-4	.	TGTGCCAGCAGCCACGACAGGGGGCAAGATGAAAAACTGTTTTTT	CASSHDRGQDEKLFF
TRBV10-3	.	TRBJ1-6	.	TGTGCCATCAGCGGGGGGCAGGATTCACCCCTCCACTTT	CAISGGQDSPLHF
TRBV12-3/TRBV12-4	TRBD1	TRBJ2-7	many	TGTGCCAGCAGTTTGGGACAGGGGTATTCCTACGAGCAGTACTTC	CASSLGQGYSYEQYF
TRBV11-3	.	TRBJ2-5	once	TGTGCCAGCAGCGTCGTCCGTGGACAAGAGACCCAGTACTTC	CASSVVRGQETQYF
TRBV6-5	TRBD2	TRBJ2-7	many	TGTGCCAGCAGTTACTCTGGAGGGACTACCAACGACGAGCAGTACTTC	CASSYSGGTTNDEQYF
TRBV6-2/TRBV6-3	.	TRBJ2-7	.	TGTGCCGGCAGTTACTCCAGGGGCGAGCAGTACTTC	CAGSYSRGEQYF
TRBV7-2	.	TRBJ2-7	.	TGTGCCAGCAGCTTATTCGGGATGGCCGCTCCCGAGCAGTACTTC	CASSLFGMAAPEQYF
TRBV25-1	.	TRBJ2-1	few	TGTGCCAGTGGCGCATCCTACAATGAGCAGTTCTTC	CASGASYNEQFF
TRBV29-1	TRBD1	TRBJ2-7	.	TGCAGCGTCGTAGGACAGGGTACACTCTACGAGCAGTACTTC	CSVVGQGTLYEQYF
TRBV24-1	TRBD2	TRBJ2-7	.	TGTGCCACCAGTGGTAATAGCGGGGGGTGGAGGTCCTACGAGCAGTACTTC	CATSGNSGGWRSYEQYF
TRBV27	.	TRBJ2-5	.	TGTGCCAGCAGTTGGGGATTAGGGGGAGGCCAAGAGACCCAGTACTTC	CASSWGLGGGQETQYF
TRBV19	.	TRBJ2-2	many	TGTGCCAGTATCTTGGGACCCAACACCGGGGAGCTGTTTTTT	CASILGPNTGELFF
TRBV24-1	.	TRBJ2-3	.	TGTGCCACCAGTGACTGGGGTCGAAGCACAGATACGCAGTATTTT	CATSDWGRSTDTQYF
TRBV5-4	.	TRBJ1-2	.	TGTGCCAGCAGCGAGGGGGTCGACTATGGCTACACCTTC	CASSEGVDYGYTF
TRBV24-1	.	TRBJ2-7	once	TGTGCCACCAGTGATTTTCAACTAACCGACGAGCAGTACTTC	CATSDFQLTDEQYF
TRBV7-9	.	TRBJ1-6	.	TGTGCCAGCAGCTTGGGTCTCGGGGTGAACTCACCCCTCCACTTT	CASSLGLGVNSPLHF
TRBV11-2	TRBD2	TRBJ2-5	many	TGTGCCAGCAGCCTCCACTTTAGCGGGAGGAGTCAAGAGACCCAGTACTTC	CASSLHFSGRSQETQYF
TRBV10-3	.	TRBJ2-5	once	TGTGCCATCAGTGAGTCGACTCCGAAGACCAAGTACTTC	CAISESTPKTKYF
TRBV10-3	.	TRBJ1-2	.	TGTGCCATCGGGGACATTCCTAACTATGGCTACACCTTC	CAIGDIPNYGYTF
TRBV7-2	.	TRBJ2-1	.	TGTGCCAGCAGCTTAGCGAGTTATGAGCAGTTCTTC	CASSLASYEQFF
TRBV5-5	TRBD1	TRBJ1-2	many	TGTGCCAGCAGCCTGGCCCTGGACAGGGACCATGGCTACACCTTC	CASSLALDRDHGYTF
TRBV11-3	.	TRBJ1-1	many	TGTGCCAGCAGCTGGAGAGTAGGAAACACTGAAGCTTTCTTT	CASSWRVGNTEAFF